This entry is about one T cell receptor (beta chain). What it binds is unknown. The V gene end was trimmed by 3 bases and the J gene end by 6 bases; junction bases not matched to a gene: 6. The CDR3 contains 15 residues. The germline V gene has CDR1 MDHEN and CDR2 SYDVKM. The PCR contained 60 Vbeta and 13 Jbeta primers. The repertoire was sequenced with immunoSEQ multiplex PCR; TCRdb's copy has only in-frame clones and lacks some. The data contain roughly 97,000 clones, around 82% of them singletons. The data are from a study of cytomegalovirus exposure and HLA in healthy donors. Findings and limits, study-wide: Later work found that TCR association rates differed between HLA loci; DRB1 had the most and HLA-C the fewest. The authors assumed roughly uniform sequencing depth across donors for presence/absence analyses.

Sequenced sample: PBMCs. This clonotype was sampled from a man aged 40-50 years in good health and CMV-seropositive. The chain employs TRBV28 and TRBJ2-7, with 12 bases aligning to TRBD2. CDR3 sequence: CASSLGASGRGEQYF. The CDR3 bases are TGTGCCAGCAGTTTGGGGGCTAGCGGGAGGGGCGAGCAGTACTTC.